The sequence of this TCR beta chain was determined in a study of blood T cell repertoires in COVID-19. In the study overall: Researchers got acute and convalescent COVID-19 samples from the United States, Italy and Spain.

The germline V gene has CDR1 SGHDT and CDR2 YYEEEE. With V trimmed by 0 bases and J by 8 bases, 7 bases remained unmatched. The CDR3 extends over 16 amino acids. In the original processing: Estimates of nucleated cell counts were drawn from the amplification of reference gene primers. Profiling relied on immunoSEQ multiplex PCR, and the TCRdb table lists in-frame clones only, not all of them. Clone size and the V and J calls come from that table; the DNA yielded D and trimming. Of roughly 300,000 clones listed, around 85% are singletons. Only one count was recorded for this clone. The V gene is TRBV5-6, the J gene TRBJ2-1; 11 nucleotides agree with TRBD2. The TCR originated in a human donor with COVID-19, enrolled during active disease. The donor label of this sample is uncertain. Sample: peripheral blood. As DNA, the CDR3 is TGTGCCAGCAGCTTGGGGGTAGCGGGAGGGCCGTATGAGCAGTTCTTC. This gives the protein CASSLGVAGGPYEQFF.